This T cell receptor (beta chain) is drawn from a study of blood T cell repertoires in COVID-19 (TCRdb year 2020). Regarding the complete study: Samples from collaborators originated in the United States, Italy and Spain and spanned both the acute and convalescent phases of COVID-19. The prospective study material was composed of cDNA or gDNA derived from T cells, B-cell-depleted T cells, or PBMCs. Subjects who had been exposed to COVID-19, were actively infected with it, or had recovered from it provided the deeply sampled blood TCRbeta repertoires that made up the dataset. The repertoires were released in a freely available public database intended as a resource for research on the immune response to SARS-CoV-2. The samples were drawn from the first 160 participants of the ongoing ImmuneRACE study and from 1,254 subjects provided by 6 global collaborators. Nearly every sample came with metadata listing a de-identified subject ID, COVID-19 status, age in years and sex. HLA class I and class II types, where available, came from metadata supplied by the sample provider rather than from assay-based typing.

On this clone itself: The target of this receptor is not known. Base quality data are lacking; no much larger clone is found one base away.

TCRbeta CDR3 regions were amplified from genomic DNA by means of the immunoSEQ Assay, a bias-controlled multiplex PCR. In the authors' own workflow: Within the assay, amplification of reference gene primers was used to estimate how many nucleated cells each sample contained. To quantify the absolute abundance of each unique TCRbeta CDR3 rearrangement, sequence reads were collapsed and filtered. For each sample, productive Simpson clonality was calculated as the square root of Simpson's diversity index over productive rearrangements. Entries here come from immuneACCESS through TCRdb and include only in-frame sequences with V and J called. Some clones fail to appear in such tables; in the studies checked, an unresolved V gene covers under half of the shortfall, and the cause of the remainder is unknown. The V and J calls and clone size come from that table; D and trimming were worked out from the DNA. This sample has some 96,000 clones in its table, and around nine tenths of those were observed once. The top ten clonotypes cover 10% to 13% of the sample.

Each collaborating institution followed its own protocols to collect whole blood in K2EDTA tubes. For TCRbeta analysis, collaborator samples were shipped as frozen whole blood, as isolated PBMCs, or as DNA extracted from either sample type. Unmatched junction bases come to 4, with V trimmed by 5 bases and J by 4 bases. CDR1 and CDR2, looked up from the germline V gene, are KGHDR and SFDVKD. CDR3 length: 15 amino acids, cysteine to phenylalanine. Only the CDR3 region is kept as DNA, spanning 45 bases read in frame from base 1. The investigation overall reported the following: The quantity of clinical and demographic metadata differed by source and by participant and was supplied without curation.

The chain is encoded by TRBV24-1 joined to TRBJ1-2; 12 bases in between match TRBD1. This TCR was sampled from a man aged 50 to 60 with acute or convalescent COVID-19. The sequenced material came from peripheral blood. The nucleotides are TGTGCCACCAGTGGCCGGGACAGGGGGCTCTATGGCTACACCTTC. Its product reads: CATSGRDRGLYGYTF.